The TCR beta chain under discussion was sequenced for a study of metastatic and nonmetastatic thyroid tumors (dated by TCRdb to the early 2020s). Turning to the overall study: Repertoires were compared across peripheral blood and tumor or nodule tissue samples from malignant and benign thyroid patients. Study-level results and caveats: In both blood and tumor samples, TCR beta diversity was reported to be significantly higher in malignant tumors than in benign nodules.

Libraries were made using PCR. Sequencing instrument: Illumina HiSeq 4000. High-throughput sequencing was used to profile the TCR beta-chain CDR3 region of each patient. From the authors' description of their analysis: CDR3 differences across clinicopathological groups were used to build a classifier for discriminating distant-metastatic papillary thyroid cancer patients. The Shannon index was used to measure repertoire diversity, and the Morisita-Horn index was used to measure how similar tumor and blood repertoires were. The public reads were run again by TCRdb, first through fastp at Q25 and then through MiXCR, and only productive beta chains were kept. V and J calls and clone size were set by TCRdb, not the authors. The sample table shows fewer than 25,000 clones, and about a quarter are seen once. The ten largest make up roughly 3.1% of the sample. No treatment had been received by any patient before thyroid surgery. Using T-cell receptor beta sequencing, the researchers looked back retrospectively at clinical samples from patients, gathered between about 2012 and 2018.

From the cysteine up to the phenylalanine, the CDR3 has a length of 12 residues. Kept here is only the CDR3 DNA, which spans 36 bases and is read in frame from base 1. The germline V gene (reference sequence) supplies CDR1 LGHDT and CDR2 YNNKEL. V is cut by 2 bases and J by 7 bases, and the space between the germline ends is 8 bases. As concerns this clone: Its cognate antigen has yet to be identified. No much larger clone exists at a distance of one base, and base qualities are not known.

Sequencing used blood. The TCR comes from a male donor with papillary thyroid cancer or a benign thyroid nodule (not recorded which). Some clones in this sample may be carry-over from other donors' samples. Recombination linked TRBV3-1 to TRBJ1-2; no confident D gene assignment can be made. The sequence in DNA is TGTGCCAGCAGCCAACGTAGTGGTGGCTACACCTTC. It specifies CASSQRSGGYTF.